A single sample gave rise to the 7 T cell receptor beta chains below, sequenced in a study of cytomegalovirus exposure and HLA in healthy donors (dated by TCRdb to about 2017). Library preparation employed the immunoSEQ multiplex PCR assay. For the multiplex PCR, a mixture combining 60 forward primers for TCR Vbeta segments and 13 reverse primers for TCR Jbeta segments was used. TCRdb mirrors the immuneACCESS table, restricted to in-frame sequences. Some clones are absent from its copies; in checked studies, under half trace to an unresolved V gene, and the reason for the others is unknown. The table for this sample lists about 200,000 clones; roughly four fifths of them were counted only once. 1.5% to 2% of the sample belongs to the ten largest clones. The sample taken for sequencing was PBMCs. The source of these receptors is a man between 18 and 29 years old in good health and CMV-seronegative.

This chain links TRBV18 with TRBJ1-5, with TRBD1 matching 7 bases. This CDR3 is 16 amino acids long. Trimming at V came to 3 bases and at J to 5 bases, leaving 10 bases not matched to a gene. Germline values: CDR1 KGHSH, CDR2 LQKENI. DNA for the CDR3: TGTGCCAGCTCACCCAGTGCCGGGACAGCCGATCAGCCCCAGCATTTT. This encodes CASSPSAGTADQPQHF.

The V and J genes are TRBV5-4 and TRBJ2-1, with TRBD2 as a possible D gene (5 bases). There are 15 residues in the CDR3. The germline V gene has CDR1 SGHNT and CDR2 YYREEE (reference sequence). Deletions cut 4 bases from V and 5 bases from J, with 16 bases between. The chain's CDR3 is CASSPGTPGDNEQFF. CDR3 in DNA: TGTGCCAGCAGCCCCGGAACGCCCGGGGACAATGAGCAGTTCTTC. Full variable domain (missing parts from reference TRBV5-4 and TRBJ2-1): ETGVTQSPTHLIKTRGQQVTLRCSSQSGHNTVSWYQQALGQGPQFIFQYYREEENGRGNFPPRFSGLQFPNYSSELNVNALELDDSALYLCASSPGTPGDNEQFFGPGTRLTVL.

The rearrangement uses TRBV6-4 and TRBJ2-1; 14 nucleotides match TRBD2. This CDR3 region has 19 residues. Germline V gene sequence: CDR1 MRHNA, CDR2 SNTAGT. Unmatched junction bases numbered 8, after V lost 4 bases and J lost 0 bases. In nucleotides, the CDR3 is TGTGCCAGCAGTGCCGACGGGACTAGCGGGAGTAACTCCTACAATGAGCAGTTCTTC. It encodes CASSADGTSGSNSYNEQFF.

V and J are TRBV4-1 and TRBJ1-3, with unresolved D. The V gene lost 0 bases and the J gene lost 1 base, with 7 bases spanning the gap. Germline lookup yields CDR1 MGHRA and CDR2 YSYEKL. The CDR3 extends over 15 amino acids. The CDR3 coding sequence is TGCGCCAGCAGCCAAGACCCTCGGTCTGGAAACACCATATATTTT. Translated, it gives CASSQDPRSGNTIYF.

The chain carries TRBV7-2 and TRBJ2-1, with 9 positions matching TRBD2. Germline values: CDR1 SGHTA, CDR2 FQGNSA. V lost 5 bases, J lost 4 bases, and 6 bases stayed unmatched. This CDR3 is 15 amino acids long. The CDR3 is CASSERGDEYNEQFF. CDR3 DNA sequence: TGTGCCAGCAGCGAGCGGGGGGACGAATACAATGAGCAGTTCTTC.

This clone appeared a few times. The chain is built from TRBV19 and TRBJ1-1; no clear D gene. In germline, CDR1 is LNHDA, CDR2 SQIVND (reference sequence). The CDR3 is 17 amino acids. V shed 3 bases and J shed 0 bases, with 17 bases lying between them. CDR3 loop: CASSIGPRSPMNTEAFF. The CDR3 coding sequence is TGTGCCAGTAGTATCGGTCCGAGGAGTCCCATGAACACTGAAGCTTTCTTT.

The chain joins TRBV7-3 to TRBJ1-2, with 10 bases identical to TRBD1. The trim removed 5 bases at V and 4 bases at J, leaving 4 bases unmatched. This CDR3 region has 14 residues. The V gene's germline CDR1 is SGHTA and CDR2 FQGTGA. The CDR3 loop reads CASSPRTGGYGYTF. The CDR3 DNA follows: TGTGCCAGCAGCCCTCGGACAGGGGGCTATGGCTACACCTTC.